Following are 11 T cell receptor beta chains from one sample sequenced in a study of cytomegalovirus exposure and HLA in healthy donors. 60 Vbeta and 13 Jbeta primers were used in PCR. Assay used: immunoSEQ multiplex PCR; TCRdb lists only in-frame clones, some missing. This sample has more than 150,000 clones, with 76% found just once. The sequencing input was PBMCs. The receptors here all came from a woman aged 30 to 39 in good health and CMV-seropositive.

The V call is TRBV4-1, the J call TRBJ2-5, with 7 nucleotides matching TRBD1. The V and J ends lost 1 base and 13 bases, in that order; junction bases with no gene match: 6. Germline V gives CDR1 MGHRA, CDR2 YSYEKL. This CDR3 is 12 amino acids long. The CDR3 DNA reads as TGCGCCAGCAGCCAAGGCCGGACAGGACGGTACTTC. Protein product: CASSQGRTGRYF.

V and J are TRBV5-6 and TRBJ2-3; 16 bases fit TRBD2. CDR3 length equals 17 residues. In germline, CDR1 is SGHDT, CDR2 YYEEEE. The trim removed 6 bases at V and 7 bases at J, leaving 11 bases unmatched. The CDR3 DNA is TGTGCCAGCACTTACTCGGGACTAGCGGGGGGGCCGCATACGCAGTATTTT. Protein product: CASTYSGLAGGPHTQYF.

This clone was found a few times. The chain is built from TRBV6-5 and TRBJ2-1; 11 bases agree with TRBD2. Germline lookup yields CDR1 MNHEY and CDR2 SVGAGI. This CDR3 has 16 amino acids. V was pared by 0 bases and J by 9 bases, with 7 bases of the junction left unmatched. CDR3: CASSYSSSGGAFEQFF. CDR3 nucleotide sequence: TGTGCCAGCAGTTACTCGAGTAGCGGGGGGGCATTTGAGCAGTTCTTC.

This clone has just one count. The chain carries TRBV19 and TRBJ2-3, with TRBD1 as a possible D gene (6 bases). Deletions cut 1 base from V and 4 bases from J, with 12 bases between. This CDR3 spans 15 amino acids. Germline V gene data show CDR1 as LNHDA and CDR2 as SQIVND (reference sequence). This CDR3 is CASSIAGRGADTQYF. CDR3 nucleotides: TGTGCCAGTAGTATAGCAGGCAGGGGTGCAGATACGCAGTATTTT.

This clone appeared a few times. The chain combines TRBV19 with TRBJ1-1, with 9 positions matching TRBD1. V gave up 5 bases and J gave up 0 bases; unmatched junction bases: 4. CDR1 LNHDA and CDR2 SQIVND come from the germline V gene (reference sequence). This CDR3 comprises 15 residues. The CDR3 here is CASSATGGMNTEAFF. CDR3 sequence (DNA): TGTGCCAGTAGTGCGACAGGGGGTATGAACACTGAAGCTTTCTTT. Looking up the rest from reference TRBV19 and TRBJ1-1 gives the full variable domain: DGGITQSPKYLFRKEGQNVTLSCEQNLNHDAMYWYRQDPGQGLRLIYYSQIVNDFQKGDIAEGYSVSREKKESFPLTVTSAQKNPTAFYLCASSATGGMNTEAFFGQGTRLTVV.

This sequence joins TRBV27 and TRBJ1-5; 7 bases fit TRBD1. After removal of 6 bases from V and 6 bases from J, the junction contained 14 bases not matched to a gene. This CDR3 is 16 amino acids long. Germline values: CDR1 MNHEY, CDR2 SMNVEV (reference sequence). The CDR3 DNA is TGTGCCAGCAGAAAAACCTACACAGGGGACGGTCAGCCCCAGCATTTT. This translates into CASRKTYTGDGQPQHF.

The chain is built from TRBV25-1 and TRBJ2-7, with 7 bases lining up with TRBD1. The germline V gene encodes CDR1 MGHDK and CDR2 SYGVNS. This CDR3 is 12 amino acids long. The V segment lost 3 bases and the J segment 7 bases; nucleotides outside the gene matches: 3. CDR3 in DNA: TGTGCCAGCAGTGAGTCGACAGGGGAGCAGTACTTC. This sequence encodes CASSESTGEQYF.

The V call is TRBV27, the J call TRBJ2-3, with D unresolved. From germline, CDR1 is MNHEY and CDR2 SMNVEV (reference sequence). The CDR3 is made up of 13 amino acids. Trimming left V 5 bases short and J 1 base short, with 7 bases between. CDR3 loop: CASSISRTDTQYF. In DNA, the CDR3 is TGTGCCAGCAGTATCTCTCGCACAGATACGCAGTATTTT.

The chain joins TRBV19 to TRBJ1-4; tentatively, D is TRBD1 (6 bases). Germline CDR1 LNHDA, CDR2 SQIVND (reference sequence). Trimming pared 5 bases from V and 8 bases from J, leaving 21 bases between. The CDR3 covers 16 residues. CDR3: CASSSGQFYVGEKLFF. The CDR3, as DNA: TGTGCCAGTAGTTCAGGACAGTTCTATGTCGGGGAAAAACTGTTTTTT.

This rearrangement joins TRBV5-5 to TRBJ2-2; 12 bases are shared with TRBD2. With V trimmed by 3 bases and J by 7 bases, 10 bases remained unmatched. The CDR3 is 17 residues long. Germline CDR1 and CDR2: SGHKS and YYEKEE (reference sequence). The CDR3 here is CASSSGLAGPLSGELFF. In DNA, the CDR3 is TGTGCCAGCAGCTCCGGACTAGCGGGGCCCTTGAGCGGGGAGCTGTTTTTT.

The rearrangement joins TRBV10-3 to TRBJ1-2, with D possibly being TRBD1 (5 bases). Germline V gene sequence: CDR1 ENHRY, CDR2 SYGVKD. Trimming left V 7 bases short and J 1 base short, with 13 bases between. The CDR3 runs to 14 residues. CDR3 sequence reads: CAITQGLGNYGYTF. The DNA for the CDR3 is TGTGCCATCACCCAGGGTTTAGGTAACTATGGCTACACCTTC.